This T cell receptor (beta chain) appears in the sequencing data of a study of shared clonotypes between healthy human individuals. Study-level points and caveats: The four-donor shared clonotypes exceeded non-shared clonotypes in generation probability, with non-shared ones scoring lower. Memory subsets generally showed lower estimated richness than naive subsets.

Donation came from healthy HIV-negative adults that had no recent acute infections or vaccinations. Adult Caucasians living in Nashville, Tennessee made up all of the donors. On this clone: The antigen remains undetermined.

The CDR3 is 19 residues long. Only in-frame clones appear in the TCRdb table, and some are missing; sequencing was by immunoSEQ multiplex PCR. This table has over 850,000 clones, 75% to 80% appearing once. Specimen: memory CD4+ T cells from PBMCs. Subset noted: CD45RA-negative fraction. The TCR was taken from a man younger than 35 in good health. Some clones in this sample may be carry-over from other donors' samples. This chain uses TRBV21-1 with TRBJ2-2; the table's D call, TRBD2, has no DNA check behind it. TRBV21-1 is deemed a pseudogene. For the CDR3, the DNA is TGTGCCAGCAGCAAGGCTCGGCTAGCGGGAGGGCCAGACACCGGGGAGCTGTTTTTT. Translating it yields CASSKARLAGGPDTGELFF.